This T cell receptor beta chain emerged from a study of blood T cell repertoires in COVID-19. About the study: Researchers got acute and convalescent COVID-19 samples from the United States, Italy and Spain.

The method was immunoSEQ multiplex PCR; TCRdb's version includes in-frame clones alone and lacks a portion of them. The sample yields hundreds of thousands of clones, approximately 92% seen once. J gave up 10 bases and V 2 bases, and 28 bases lay outside the gene matches. The CDR3 length is 20 residues. Germline CDR1 is LNHDA and CDR2 is SQIVND (reference sequence). Donors in Cohort 3 counted as recovered after two negative PCRs, clearance, or symptom resolution. The TCR originated in a man between 18 and 29 years old who had recovered from COVID-19. V and J are TRBV19 and TRBJ1-1; 7 bases align to TRBD1. Material for sequencing was PBMCs or T cells enriched from blood (not recorded which). Here the CDR3 reads CASSIIRFMEAGGKKVGAFF. Written as DNA, the CDR3 is TGTGCCAGTAGTATAATTCGGTTCATGGAGGCAGGGGGAAAAAAGGTTGGAGCTTTCTTT.